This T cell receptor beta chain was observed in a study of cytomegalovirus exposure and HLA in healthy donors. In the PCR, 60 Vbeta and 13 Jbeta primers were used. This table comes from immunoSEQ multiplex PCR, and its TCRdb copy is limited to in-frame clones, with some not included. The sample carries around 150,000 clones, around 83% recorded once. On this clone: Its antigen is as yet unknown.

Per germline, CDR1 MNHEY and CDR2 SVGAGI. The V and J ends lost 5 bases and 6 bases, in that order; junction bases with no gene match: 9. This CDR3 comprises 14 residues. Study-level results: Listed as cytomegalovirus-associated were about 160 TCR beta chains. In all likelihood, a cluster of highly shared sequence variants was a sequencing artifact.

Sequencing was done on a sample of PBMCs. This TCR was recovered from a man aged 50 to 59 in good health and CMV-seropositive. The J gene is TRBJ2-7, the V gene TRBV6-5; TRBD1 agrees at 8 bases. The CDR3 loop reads CASSKGQGWGEQYV. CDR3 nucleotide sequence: TGTGCCAGCAGTAAAGGACAGGGTTGGGGCGAGCAGTACGTC.